Listed below are T cell receptor beta chains from one sample, sequenced in a study of cytomegalovirus exposure and HLA in healthy donors. Clones were sequenced by immunoSEQ multiplex PCR, and TCRdb holds only the in-frame ones, with some missing. The data show fewer than 150,000 clones, around 74% seen once. Sample: PBMCs. These receptors originate from a man between 60 and 75 years old in good health and CMV-seropositive. Both conserved end residues are part of each CDR3. D genes are given only for firm matches. Rows may omit the clone size; those that give it use once, few, many or a size class.

TRBV21-1	-	-	TRBJ1-1	CASSKVIRGQDGNTEAFF	TGTGCCAGCAGCAAAGTCATTCGGGGACAGGACGGTAACACTGAAGCTTTCTTT
TRBV7-3	-	-	TRBJ1-1	CASSAQGSTEAFF	TGTGCCAGCAGCGCCCAGGGTAGCACTGAAGCTTTCTTT
TRBV19	-	-	TRBJ1-1	CASSPPLGDYTEAFF	TGTGCCAGTAGTCCCCCCTTGGGAGACTACACTGAAGCTTTCTTT
TRBV30	-	-	TRBJ1-3	CAWTKAGVSGNTIYF	TGTGCCTGGACCAAGGCGGGAGTCTCTGGAAACACCATATATTTT
TRBV11-2	once	TRBD1	TRBJ1-3	CASSGSGQFSSGNTIYF	TGTGCCAGCAGCGGTTCGGGACAGTTTTCTTCTGGAAACACCATATATTTT
TRBV29-1	-	-	TRBJ2-5	CSAERGTGETQYF	TGCAGCGCTGAAAGAGGGACTGGGGAGACCCAGTACTTC
TRBV7-7	-	TRBD1	TRBJ2-6	CASSQSLYRGSGANVLTF	TGTGCCAGCAGCCAGTCTCTCTACAGGGGGTCTGGGGCCAACGTCCTGACTTTC
TRBV18	-	TRBD1	TRBJ2-7	CASSPVQGAADEQYF	TGTGCCAGCTCACCGGTGCAGGGGGCGGCGGACGAGCAGTACTTC
TRBV5-1	-	TRBD1	TRBJ1-5	CASSLEKGTGKPQHF	TGCGCCAGCAGCTTGGAGAAGGGGACAGGGAAACCCCAGCATTTT
TRBV9	few	TRBD2	TRBJ2-7	CASSPQTSGYEQYF	TGTGCCAGCAGCCCACAGACTAGCGGGTACGAGCAGTACTTC
TRBV11-2	-	TRBD2	TRBJ2-3	CASSHGTRGADTQYF	TGTGCCAGCAGCCACGGGACTAGGGGCGCAGATACGCAGTATTTT
TRBV5-1	-	TRBD2	TRBJ2-3	CASSSGGYTDTQYF	TGCGCCAGCAGCTCGGGGGGATACACAGATACGCAGTATTTT
TRBV7-9	-	-	TRBJ1-4	CASSLGGGSNEKLFF	TGTGCCAGCAGCTTAGGAGGAGGATCGAATGAAAAACTGTTTTTT
TRBV27	-	-	TRBJ2-5	CASRVQGGKETQYF	TGTGCCAGCAGGGTTCAGGGGGGTAAAGAGACCCAGTACTTC
TRBV5-1	once	-	TRBJ2-1	CASSQLTNEQFF	TGCGCCAGCAGCCAGTTGACTAATGAGCAGTTCTTC
TRBV2	-	-	TRBJ2-5	CASSDRGTQYF	TGTGCCAGCAGTGATAGGGGGACCCAGTACTTC
TRBV12-5	-	TRBD1	TRBJ2-7	CASGLTGGPYEQYF	TGTGCTAGTGGTTTGACAGGGGGGCCCTACGAGCAGTACTTC
TRBV4-1	-	-	TRBJ2-1	CASSQVMSRRGDEQFF	TGCGCCAGCAGCCAAGTGATGTCCAGAAGGGGTGATGAGCAGTTCTTC
TRBV5-1	-	-	TRBJ1-1	CASSLSQGLNTEAFF	TGCGCCAGCAGCTTGAGCCAGGGGCTGAACACTGAAGCTTTCTTT
TRBV23-1	-	TRBD1	TRBJ1-2	CASSPLDRGLVNYGYTF	TGCGCCAGCAGTCCTTTGGACAGGGGGCTCGTTAACTATGGCTACACCTTC
TRBV5-1	-	-	TRBJ2-6	CASSLGQISSGANVLTF	TGCGCCAGCAGCTTGGGACAGATTAGCTCTGGGGCCAACGTCCTGACTTTC
TRBV12-5	-	-	TRBJ1-1	CASGLSGGALHQYVNTEAFF	TGTGCTAGTGGTTTGTCCGGGGGGGCCTTGCATCAGTATGTGAACACTGAAGCTTTCTTT
TRBV10-2	-	-	TRBJ1-4	CATLRGGNEKLFF	TGCGCCACCCTCAGGGGTGGAAATGAAAAACTGTTTTTT
TRBV7-9	-	-	TRBJ1-3	CASSGVGSGNTIYF	TGTGCCAGCTCCGGGGTTGGCTCTGGAAACACCATATATTTT
TRBV7-9	-	-	TRBJ1-2	CASSSDRSGYTF	TGTGCCAGCAGCTCGGACAGAAGCGGCTACACCTTC
TRBV5-1	-	TRBD1	TRBJ2-7	CASSLSGQGVGVLYEQYF	TGCGCCAGCAGCTTGTCGGGACAGGGAGTGGGCGTACTATACGAGCAGTACTTC
TRBV4-2	few	-	TRBJ2-4	CASSHEGGAKNSQYF	TGTGCCAGCAGCCATGAAGGGGGAGCCAAAAACAGTCAGTACTTC
TRBV30	-	TRBD1	TRBJ2-7	CAWSPDRGQQYF	TGTGCCTGGAGTCCGGACAGGGGGCAGCAGTACTTC
TRBV6-6	-	TRBD2	TRBJ2-1	CASSQAGPANEQFF	TGTGCCAGCAGTCAAGCGGGACCAGCCAATGAGCAGTTCTTC
TRBV11-2	-	TRBD1	TRBJ2-7	CASSLGGTGAHYEQYF	TGTGCCAGCAGCTTAGGGGGGACAGGGGCCCACTACGAGCAGTACTTC
TRBV11-2	few	TRBD2	TRBJ2-1	CASSPPQRDFNEQFF	TGTGCCAGCAGCCCACCCCAGCGGGATTTCAATGAGCAGTTCTTC
TRBV7-9	-	TRBD1	TRBJ2-7	CASSLRGNEQYF	TGTGCCAGCAGCCTCAGGGGGAACGAGCAGTACTTC
TRBV9	-	-	TRBJ1-2	CASSLNPGEGYGYTF	TGTGCCAGCAGCCTTAACCCAGGAGAGGGCTATGGCTACACCTTC
TRBV28	-	-	TRBJ2-4	CASRAGQLAKNIQYF	TGTGCCAGCAGGGCGGGTCAACTAGCCAAAAACATTCAGTACTTC
TRBV28	-	-	TRBJ1-2	CASSSSPGSNYGYTF	TGTGCCAGCAGTTCGTCACCGGGAAGCAACTATGGCTACACCTTC
TRBV27	-	TRBD1	TRBJ1-2	CASSPGQGWDYGYTF	TGTGCCAGCAGTCCAGGACAGGGGTGGGACTATGGCTACACCTTC
TRBV5-6	-	-	TRBJ1-5	CASSLGGRSNQPQHF	TGTGCCAGCAGCTTGGGCGGAAGGAGCAATCAGCCCCAGCATTTT
TRBV5-1	-	TRBD1	TRBJ1-6	CASSFTGGAENSPLHF	TGCGCCAGCAGCTTTACAGGGGGCGCTGAGAATTCACCCCTCCACTTT
TRBV11-3	-	-	TRBJ2-1	CASSLGSYEQFF	TGTGCCAGCAGCTTGGGGAGCTATGAGCAGTTCTTC
TRBV2	-	TRBD2	TRBJ2-2	CASTRLAGVSTGELFF	TGTGCCAGCACTCGGCTAGCGGGAGTCAGCACCGGGGAGCTGTTTTTT
TRBV25-1	-	-	TRBJ1-4	CASSEYFPGGGNEKLFF	TGTGCCAGCAGTGAATATTTCCCCGGGGGGGGTAATGAAAAACTGTTTTTT
TRBV11-1	-	-	TRBJ1-2	CASSLGGPAGYGYTF	TGTGCCAGCAGCTTAGGAGGTCCGGCGGGCTATGGCTACACCTTC
TRBV14	-	-	TRBJ2-1	CASSPHNSGEQFF	TGTGCCAGCAGCCCCCACAACTCAGGAGAGCAGTTCTTC
TRBV6-5	-	-	TRBJ2-6	CASSREVFGANVLTF	TGTGCCAGCAGTCGAGAGGTTTTTGGGGCCAACGTCCTGACTTTC
TRBV5-1	-	TRBD1	TRBJ2-7	CASRRTGASGIREQYF	TGCGCCAGCAGACGGACAGGGGCCAGCGGAATACGGGAGCAGTACTTC
TRBV7-8	-	-	TRBJ1-1	CASSLREAEAFF	TGTGCCAGCAGCTTACGGGAGGCTGAAGCTTTCTTT
TRBV10-2	-	-	TRBJ1-2	CASSLQRHGYTF	TGCGCCAGCAGTCTACAGAGACATGGCTACACCTTC
TRBV6-6	many	-	TRBJ1-3	CASSFERGNTGNTIYF	TGTGCCAGCAGTTTCGAAAGAGGGAACACTGGAAACACCATATATTTT
TRBV19	-	-	TRBJ2-7	CASSIGAGQSYEQYF	TGTGCCAGTAGTATAGGGGCAGGGCAGTCCTACGAGCAGTACTTC
TRBV5-1	-	TRBD1	TRBJ2-1	CASGGTGESSYNEQFF	TGCGCCAGCGGGGGGACAGGGGAGAGCTCCTACAATGAGCAGTTCTTC
TRBV5-6	-	-	TRBJ2-5	CASSLLTTGQYF	TGTGCCAGCAGTCTTCTCACTACGGGGCAGTACTTC
TRBV6-1	few	TRBD1	TRBJ1-1	CASSGGPDRGWTEAFF	TGTGCCAGCAGTGGAGGCCCGGACAGGGGGTGGACTGAAGCTTTCTTT
TRBV28	once	-	TRBJ2-7	CASRGAGYEQYF	TGTGCCAGCAGGGGGGCGGGCTACGAGCAGTACTTC
TRBV6-1	once	-	TRBJ1-2	CASKVAVGGGYTF	TGTGCCAGCAAGGTGGCTGTCGGGGGAGGCTACACCTTC